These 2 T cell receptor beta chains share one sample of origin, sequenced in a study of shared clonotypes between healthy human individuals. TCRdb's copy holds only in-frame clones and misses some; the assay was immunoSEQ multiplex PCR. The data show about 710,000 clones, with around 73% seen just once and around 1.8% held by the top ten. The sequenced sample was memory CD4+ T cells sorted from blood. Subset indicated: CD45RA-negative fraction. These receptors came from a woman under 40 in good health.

CDR3 protein: CASSSQLSGANVLTF. DNA of the CDR3: TGTGCCAGCAGCTCACAGCTCTCTGGGGCCAACGTCCTGACTTTC. The chain recombines TRBV11-2 with TRBJ2-6; no firm D call. Trimming stripped 4 bases from V and 0 bases from J, with 7 bases between. Germline V CDR1 and CDR2: SGHAT, FQNNGV. There are 15 residues in the CDR3.

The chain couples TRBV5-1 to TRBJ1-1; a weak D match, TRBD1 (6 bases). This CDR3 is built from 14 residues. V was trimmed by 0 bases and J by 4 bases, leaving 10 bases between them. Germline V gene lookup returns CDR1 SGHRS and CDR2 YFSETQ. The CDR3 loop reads CASSLEARGTEAFF. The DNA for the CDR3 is TGCGCCAGCAGCTTGGAAGCCAGGGGCACTGAAGCTTTCTTT.